The present T cell receptor (beta chain) was sequenced within a study of graft-versus-host responses after intestinal transplantation. To note about this clone: Its antigen is unidentified. Additional DNA sequences in this sample encode the identical CDR3.

CDR1 and CDR2 (germline): MNHNS, SASEGT. The CDR3 length is 13 residues. Unmatched junction bases numbered 4, after V lost 6 bases and J lost 3 bases. Generated by immunoSEQ multiplex PCR, the TCRdb table keeps only in-frame clones and is missing some. The table includes some 82,000 clones, around 87% detected once. The clonotype originates from a human donor who was the organ donor for an intestinal transplant. V is TRBV6-1 and J is TRBJ2-7; 8 nucleotides line up with TRBD1. The sample consisted of unstimulated CD8+ T cells sorted from spleen or lymph node cells, taken before transplant. CDR3 nucleotide sequence: TGTGCCAGCAGAGGGACAGGTGGCTACGAGCAGTACTTC. Protein: CASRGTGGYEQYF.